The 29 T cell receptor beta chains below come from one sample, sequenced in a study of blood T cell repertoires in COVID-19 (TCRdb year 2020). Libraries came from the immunoSEQ multiplex PCR assay. This is the immuneACCESS table as TCRdb keeps it, with only in-frame sequences that have V and J called. A part of the clones is gone; compared with another copy, unresolved V genes explain less than half, and the rest is unexplained. Within this sample are around 130,000 clones, with approximately 88% of them counted one time only. The biggest ten clones account for about a sixth of the sample. The sequenced sample was peripheral blood. All receptors come from a woman aged 80 or over with acute or convalescent COVID-19.

This clone was picked up a small number of times. The gene calls are TRBV10-2 and TRBJ2-7; a possible D gene is TRBD1 (6 bases). The CDR3 totals 14 residues. Per germline, CDR1 WSHSY and CDR2 SAAADI. Trimming left V 7 bases short and J 3 bases short, with 16 bases between. The DNA of the CDR3 is TGCGCCAGCAAACCCGACAGGACCAACTACGAGCAGTACTTC. Protein: CASKPDRTNYEQYF.

CDR3 nucleotide sequence: TGTGCCAGCAGCTTCCAGGGAAGTTTGGGAATGAGTGGCTACACCTTC. It specifies CASSFQGSLGMSGYTF. The J gene is TRBJ1-2, the V gene TRBV5-6; D is perhaps TRBD1 (5 bases). This CDR3 region has 16 residues. Trimming stripped 2 bases from V and 7 bases from J, with 21 bases between. CDR1 SGHDT and CDR2 YYEEEE come from the germline V gene.

The chain combines TRBV5-1 with TRBJ2-1, with 16 bases matching TRBD2. CDR1 is SGHRS and CDR2 is YFSETQ in the germline V gene. The CDR3 is 18 amino acids. V gave up 0 bases and J gave up 7 bases; unmatched junction bases: 7. CDR3 amino acids: CASSLAGTSGGAGNEQFF. In nucleotides, the CDR3 is TGCGCCAGCAGCTTGGCCGGGACTAGCGGGGGGGCAGGTAATGAGCAGTTCTTC.

This sequence joins TRBV4-3 and TRBJ1-1; 7 bases align to TRBD1. V shed 1 base, J shed 3 bases, and the junction held 5 bases outside the gene matches. Germline assignment: CDR1 LGHNA and CDR2 YSLEER. The CDR3 consists of 15 residues. The CDR3 DNA reads TGCGCCAGCAGCCAAGCAACAGGGGCGGACACTGAAGCTTTCTTT. This translates into CASSQATGADTEAFF.

This sequence joins TRBV3-1 (or the pseudogene TRBV3-2) and TRBJ1-3, with unresolved D. V lost 4 bases, J lost 2 bases, and 6 bases lay in between. The CDR3 runs 13 residues. Germline CDR1 is LGHDT and CDR2 is YNNKEL (reference sequence). The CDR3 DNA sequence: TGTGCCAGCAGCCTAGTCCCTGGAAACACCATATATTTT. Translation: CASSLVPGNTIYF.

The sample holds one count of this clone. This chain uses TRBV13 with TRBJ2-1, with TRBD1 as a possible D gene (6 bases). Per the germline V gene, CDR1 is PRHDT and CDR2 is FYEKMQ (reference sequence). V was cut by 5 bases and J by 15 bases, with 23 bases left in between. This CDR3 has 14 amino acids. The CDR3 DNA sequence: TGTGCCAGCAGCCCGCTCTCGGGACAACAAGGCGGGTTCTTC. This gives the protein CASSPLSGQQGGFF.

This chain joins TRBV6-5 and TRBJ1-2; tentatively, D is TRBD1 (5 bases). The germline V and J ends were trimmed by 8 bases and 2 bases, with 15 bases remaining between them. Germline-derived CDR1 and CDR2 are MNHEY and SVGAGI. The CDR3 covers 14 residues. The CDR3 loop reads CASRGGRTNYGYTF. CDR3 bases: TGTGCCAGCCGGGGGGGAAGAACAAACTATGGCTACACCTTC.

The chain recombines TRBV27 with TRBJ1-3, with 11 nucleotides matching TRBD1. The ends lost 7 bases at V and 3 bases at J; junction bases unmatched: 5. Per germline, CDR1 MNHEY and CDR2 SMNVEV (reference sequence). The CDR3 covers 15 residues. Here the CDR3 DNA reads TGTGCCAGCAAGGACAGGGGGCGAGGTGGAAACACCATATATTTT. Encoded protein: CASKDRGRGGNTIYF.

The chain combines TRBV4-1 with TRBJ1-2; weak D call: TRBD1 (5 bases). The CDR3 sequence is 17 residues long. The germline gives CDR1 MGHRA, CDR2 YSYEKL. V lost 4 bases, J lost 0 bases, and 18 bases lay in between. CDR3 amino acids: CASSPRIQGTTNYGYTF. Here the CDR3 DNA reads TGCGCCAGCAGCCCAAGGATTCAGGGAACAACTAACTATGGCTACACCTTC.

J is TRBJ1-1 and V is TRBV12-3 or TRBV12-4; 9 nucleotides agree with TRBD1. V lost 4 bases, J lost 12 bases, and 6 bases stayed unmatched. This CDR3 has 12 residues. The CDR3 DNA reads TGTGCCAGCAGTTCTGGACAGGGGATACCTTTCTTT. Amino acid sequence: CASSSGQGIPFF.

The rearrangement joins TRBV19 to TRBJ2-6; 8 bases agree with TRBD1. The CDR3 totals 17 residues. V dropped 1 base and J dropped 1; count of bases not matched to a gene: 3. CDR1 is LNHDA and CDR2 is SQIVND in the germline V gene (reference sequence). In DNA, the CDR3 is TGTGCCAGTAGTATAGGAGACAGGGGTTCTGGGGCCAACGTCCTGACTTTC. Amino acid sequence: CASSIGDRGSGANVLTF. The full variable domain, rest sourced from reference TRBV19 and TRBJ2-6, is DGGITQSPKYLFRKEGQNVTLSCEQNLNHDAMYWYRQDPGQGLRLIYYSQIVNDFQKGDIAEGYSVSREKKESFPLTVTSAQKNPTAFYLCASSIGDRGSGANVLTFGAGSRLTVL.

A single count supports this clone. V gene TRBV7-2 combines with J gene TRBJ1-1; D remains ambiguous. CDR3 size: 12 residues. V was cut by 2 bases and J by 6 bases, with 7 bases left in between. CDR1 SGHTA and CDR2 FQGNSA come from the germline V gene. CDR3 bases: TGTGCCAGCAGCTTATTTCAGTCTGAAGCTTTCTTT. This translates into CASSLFQSEAFF.

This clone was seen a single time. V and J are TRBV19 and TRBJ2-3; D uncertain. CDR3 length: 15 residues. Germline values: CDR1 LNHDA, CDR2 SQIVND (reference sequence). V lost 4 bases and J lost 2, with 13 bases in between. Here the CDR3 DNA reads TGTGCCAGTAGTACCGCCAGACTCTCCACAGATACGCAGTATTTT. It yields the protein CASSTARLSTDTQYF.

The chain has TRBV3-1 (or the pseudogene TRBV3-2) and TRBJ2-1; 8 positions agree with TRBD2. Germline V gene lookup returns CDR1 LGHDT and CDR2 YNNKEL (reference sequence). V trimming: 4 bases; J trimming: 0 bases; junction bases outside the gene matches: 8. The CDR3 covers 17 residues. CDR3 amino acids: CASSPTGGVSSYNEQFF. CDR3 in DNA: TGTGCCAGCAGCCCCACCGGGGGGGTAAGCTCCTACAATGAGCAGTTCTTC.

The chain recombines TRBV3-1 (or the pseudogene TRBV3-2) with TRBJ2-1, with a tentative D call TRBD2 (5 bases). This CDR3 contains 16 residues. Germline-derived CDR1 and CDR2 are LGHDT and YNNKEL (reference sequence). With 0 bases removed from V and 6 bases from J, the gap between germline ends came to 15 bases. As DNA, the CDR3 is TGTGCCAGCAGCCAAGATTTGAGCGGAGCGTTCAATGAGCAGTTCTTC. Translated: CASSQDLSGAFNEQFF.

The J gene is TRBJ1-5, the V gene TRBV21-1; TRBD1 is the table's D call and was not checked against the DNA. TRBV21-1 has pseudogene status. The CDR3 runs to 16 residues. The CDR3 loop reads CASSKKQGDSHQPQHF. The CDR3 DNA reads TGTGCCAGCAGCAAAAAACAGGGGGACAGCCATCAGCCCCAGCATTTT.

The chain joins TRBV30 to TRBJ2-5, with TRBD2 identical over 9 bases. The CDR3 loop spans 12 amino acids. J was trimmed by 4 bases and V by 5 bases; bases with no gene match: 2. The germline V gene has CDR1 GTSNPN and CDR2 SVGIG (reference sequence). CDR3 nucleotides: TGTGCCTGGGGGGGACTAGCAGAGACCCAGTACTTC. Residues: CAWGGLAETQYF. Filled out from reference TRBV30 and TRBJ2-5, the complete variable domain reads SQTIHQWPATLVQPVGSPLSLECTVEGTSNPNLYWYRQAAGRGLQLLFYSVGIGQISSEVPQNLSASRPQDRQFILSSKKLLLSDSGFYLCAWGGLAETQYFGPGTRLLVL.

This rearrangement joins TRBV10-2 to TRBJ2-7, with TRBD2 matching 14 bases. The germline V gene has CDR1 WSHSY and CDR2 SAAADI. V trimming: 6 bases; J trimming: 4 bases; junction bases outside the gene matches: 5. This CDR3 has 15 residues. The CDR3, as DNA: TGCGCCAGCAGATCGGGACTAGCGGGAGTTTACGAGCAGTACTTC. This translates into CASRSGLAGVYEQYF.

V usage is TRBV19 and J usage is TRBJ1-1; D is unresolved. The CDR3 totals 12 residues. The germline gives CDR1 LNHDA, CDR2 SQIVND (reference sequence). V gave up 6 bases and J gave up 8 bases, with 13 bases separating them. This CDR3 reads CASRRRTQEAFF. The DNA of the CDR3 is TGTGCCAGTAGGCGAAGGACTCAAGAAGCTTTCTTT. Full variable domain (remainder filled in from reference TRBV19 and TRBJ1-1): DGGITQSPKYLFRKEGQNVTLSCEQNLNHDAMYWYRQDPGQGLRLIYYSQIVNDFQKGDIAEGYSVSREKKESFPLTVTSAQKNPTAFYLCASRRRTQEAFFGQGTRLTVV.

This chain uses TRBV7-9 with TRBJ2-1; possible D gene TRBD1, 6 bases. V was pared by 7 bases and J by 7 bases, with 14 bases between. Per the germline V gene, CDR1 is SEHNR and CDR2 is FQNEAQ (reference sequence). The CDR3 spans 13 residues. CDR3 amino acids: CASIPGRGNEQFF. The DNA for the CDR3 is TGTGCCAGCATCCCCGGTAGGGGGAATGAGCAGTTCTTC.

This chain connects TRBV6-1 to TRBJ1-2; tentatively, D is TRBD1 (5 bases). Germline CDR1 MNHNS, CDR2 SASEGT. V gave up 1 base and J gave up 6 bases, with 18 bases separating them. The CDR3 runs to 16 residues. CDR3 residues: CASSEVSVRQYNGYTF. In nucleotides, the CDR3 is TGTGCCAGCAGTGAAGTGTCCGTGAGACAGTACAATGGCTACACCTTC.

The rearrangement uses TRBV7-9 and TRBJ1-2; D is unresolved. The V and J ends lost 2 bases and 3 bases respectively, with 4 bases between them. This CDR3 is built from 12 residues. Germline CDR1 is SEHNR and CDR2 is FQNEAQ (reference sequence). The CDR3 is CASSLTDYGYTF. The CDR3 nucleotides are TGTGCCAGCAGCTTAACAGACTATGGCTACACCTTC. The complete variable domain, with remaining parts taken from reference TRBV7-9 and TRBJ1-2, reads DTGVSQNPRHKITKRGQNVTFRCDPISEHNRLYWYRQTLGQGPEFLTYFQNEAQLEKSRLLSDRFSAERPKGSFSTLEIQRTEQGDSAMYLCASSLTDYGYTFGSGTRLTVV.

The rearrangement links TRBV11-2 to TRBJ2-5; the D is unclear. Germline V gene data show CDR1 as SGHAT and CDR2 as FQNNGV. The CDR3 has 14 amino acids. The germline V and J ends were trimmed by 1 base and 1 base, with 7 bases remaining between them. The CDR3 region has the DNA TGTGCCAGCAGCTTAGTGTCCAGCCAAGAGACCCAGTACTTC. Encoded protein: CASSLVSSQETQYF. The complete variable domain, with remaining parts taken from reference TRBV11-2 and TRBJ2-5, reads EAGVAQSPRYKIIEKRQSVAFWCNPISGHATLYWYQQILGQGPKLLIQFQNNGVVDDSQLPKDRFSAERLKGVDSTLKIQPAKLEDSAVYLCASSLVSSQETQYFGPGTRLLVL.

J is TRBJ1-5 and V is TRBV15, with a tentative D call TRBD1 (6 bases). The V and J ends lost 0 bases and 2 bases respectively, with 17 bases between them. Germline-derived CDR1 and CDR2 are LNHNV and YYDKDF (reference sequence). The CDR3 is 18 residues long. The CDR3 reads CATSRDHRVKVGNQPQHF. CDR3 sequence (DNA): TGTGCCACCAGCAGAGATCACAGGGTAAAGGTCGGCAATCAGCCCCAGCATTTT.

This clone was observed once. The chain uses TRBV19 and TRBJ2-5; 7 bases map to TRBD1. Germline V gives CDR1 LNHDA, CDR2 SQIVND (reference sequence). The CDR3 spans 15 residues. The V segment lost 5 bases and the J segment 3 bases; nucleotides outside the gene matches: 9. The DNA for the CDR3 is TGTGCCAGTAGTGTGACAGGGACGGGTAAAGAGACCCAGTACTTC. Encoded protein: CASSVTGTGKETQYF. Full variable domain (rest looked up from reference TRBV19 and TRBJ2-5): DGGITQSPKYLFRKEGQNVTLSCEQNLNHDAMYWYRQDPGQGLRLIYYSQIVNDFQKGDIAEGYSVSREKKESFPLTVTSAQKNPTAFYLCASSVTGTGKETQYFGPGTRLLVL.

V and J are TRBV6-5 and TRBJ1-2, with 7 positions matching TRBD1. Germline loops: CDR1 MNHEY, CDR2 SVGAGI. The CDR3 consists of 15 residues. The trim removed 0 bases at V and 7 bases at J, leaving 8 bases unmatched. DNA for the CDR3: TGTGCCAGCAGTTACTCCTCACAGGGGCTCCCTGGCTACACCTTC. Its translation is CASSYSSQGLPGYTF.

This clone was seen a few times. The chain uses TRBV20-1 and TRBJ1-1; 7 bases are shared with TRBD1. The CDR3 length is 14 residues. J gave up 3 bases and V 3 bases, and 7 bases lay outside the gene matches. The germline V gene encodes CDR1 DFQATT and CDR2 SNEGSKA (reference sequence). The CDR3: CSASTGAGYTEAFF. CDR3 nucleotides: TGCAGTGCTAGTACAGGGGCGGGGTACACTGAAGCTTTCTTT.

This clone came up once. This chain uses TRBV2 with TRBJ2-1, with D hard to call. Germline CDR1 is SNHLY and CDR2 is FYNNEI. V was cut by 5 bases and J by 6 bases, with 14 bases left in between. The CDR3 is 14 amino acids. CDR3 amino acids: CASSNPEQGNEQFF. In DNA form, the CDR3 reads TGTGCCAGCAGTAACCCGGAGCAAGGCAATGAGCAGTTCTTC.

The chain joins TRBV14 to TRBJ1-5; D is uncertain. Per germline, CDR1 SGHDN and CDR2 FVKESK. There are 12 residues in the CDR3. Trimming took 3 bases from V and 7 from J, leaving 7 bases between them. The CDR3 DNA is TGTGCCAGCAGCCACGGTTTACAGCCCCAGCATTTT. This encodes CASSHGLQPQHF.